This T cell receptor beta chain derives from a study of early T cells in non-severe SARS-CoV-2 infection. Study at large: Chains were not paired, and sequencing was done on bulk RNA from unsorted whole blood. Study-wide findings and caveats: Clonotype matching in VDJdb favored anti-spike CD8 responses and did not capture private and CD4 specificities.

This clonotype was recorded a few times. Antigen specificity is unknown. Unique molecular identifiers tagged individual cDNA molecules. MiXCR, run by TCRdb on the 5' RACE reads, gives a single entry per CDR3 protein. The sample holds some 77,000 distinct CDR3 sequences; around a tenth are singletons and the top ten take about 4.6%. Unmatched junction bases numbered 3, after V lost 2 bases and J lost 4 bases. This CDR3 contains 15 residues. Germline V gives CDR1 SNHLY, CDR2 FYNNEI. The chain carries TRBV2 and TRBJ2-2, with TRBD2 identical over 8 bases. This TCR was sampled from an adult who was a healthcare worker with PCR-confirmed SARS-CoV-2 infection or an uninfected control (not recorded which). The sample taken for sequencing was whole blood. CDR3 in amino acids: CASSESGRGTGELFF. The CDR3 DNA reads TGTGCCAGCAGTGAAAGCGGGAGAGGCACCGGGGAGCTGTTTTTT.